Described below is a single T cell receptor (beta chain) sequence and its context. The antigen it binds to is not known. There are no base qualities to consult, and no much larger clone falls within one base. In the prospective study, participants were 18 to 89 years old, resided in fewer than 25 geographic areas of the United States, and were enrolled through a virtual design. Cohort assignment in the prospective study relied on participant-reported clinical history from a screening survey and a study questionnaire. Exposed participants had been in contact with someone with a PCR-confirmed or clinician-diagnosed COVID-19 case within 2 weeks of study entry. In the prospective study, whole blood, serum and a nasopharyngeal or oropharyngeal swab were collected from each participant by mobile phlebotomists. Over a roughly 2-month period, participants in the prospective study had the option of providing additional blood draws and questionnaires. Blood samples from the prospective study were shipped frozen or at room temperature prior to DNA extraction.

TCRbeta CDR3 regions were amplified from genomic DNA using the immunoSEQ Assay, a bias-controlled multiplex PCR. The published analysis was carried out like this. The number of nucleated cells in each sample was estimated by amplification of reference gene primers within the assay. To quantify the absolute abundance of each unique TCRbeta CDR3 rearrangement, sequence reads were collapsed and filtered. For each sample, productive Simpson clonality was calculated by taking the square root of Simpson's diversity index across productive rearrangements. Not all clones reach the TCRdb copy of this immuneACCESS table, which keeps in-frame sequences only. Checked studies attribute under half of the gap to unresolved V genes and leave the rest unexplained. D and trimming were read from the DNA, whereas the V and J calls and clone size are those reported in that table. This sample has some 180,000 clones in its table, and around 80% of those were observed once. The ten largest clones take up about an eighth of the sample.

CDR1 and CDR2 (LGHNA, YSLEER) derive from the germline V gene. The CDR3 numbers 18 residues from cysteine through phenylalanine. Just the 54-base CDR3 DNA is kept, in frame starting at base 1. For this chain, trimming is 0 bases at the V end and 3 bases at the J end, and the number of junction bases without a gene match is 12. These data come from a study of blood T cell repertoires in COVID-19 (dated by TCRdb to the early 2020s). About the full investigation: Samples from collaborators originated in the United States, Italy and Spain and spanned both the acute and convalescent phases of COVID-19. The prospective study material was composed of cDNA or gDNA derived from T cells, B-cell-depleted T cells, or PBMCs. The repertoires were made available in a free public database intended to serve as a resource for research on the immune response to SARS-CoV-2. Deeply sampled blood TCRbeta repertoires from subjects exposed to, actively infected with, or recovered from COVID-19 were included in the dataset. Samples came from the ongoing ImmuneRACE study (first 160 participants) plus 1,254 subjects from 6 global collaborators. Where HLA class I and class II types were available, the types were taken from metadata supplied by the sample provider, not from assay-based typing. The sample metadata nearly always contained a de-identified subject ID, COVID-19 status, age in years and sex.

Broader findings and caveats from the paper: The quantity of clinical and demographic metadata differed by source and by participant and was supplied without curation.

The sequenced material came from PBMCs or T cells enriched from blood (not recorded which). The clonotype was recovered from a man between 60 and 70 years old who had been exposed to COVID-19. The chain is assembled from TRBV4-3 and TRBJ2-3, with 7 middle bases fitting TRBD2. The nucleotide sequence reads as follows: TGCGCCAGCAGCCAAGATTGGGGCGGGAGTTACTGGACAGATACGCAGTATTTT. It translates to CASSQDWGGSYWTDTQYF.